Listed here is a single T cell receptor (beta chain). The data originate from a study of blood T cell repertoires in COVID-19. Study-level background: Samples taken during acute and convalescent COVID-19 were collected in the United States, Italy and Spain. T cells, B-cell-depleted T cells, or PBMCs provided the cDNA or gDNA that served as material.

Original methodology: Estimates of nucleated cell counts were drawn from the amplification of reference gene primers. Assay used: immunoSEQ multiplex PCR; TCRdb lists only in-frame clones, some missing. That table gives V, J and clone size, and the DNA gave D and trimming. The table shows more than 200,000 clones, with about 88% occurring only once. Trimming stripped 2 bases from V and 0 bases from J, with 8 bases between. This CDR3 spans 15 amino acids. The germline V gene has CDR1 LGHDT and CDR2 YNNKEL (reference sequence). The specimen sequenced was peripheral blood. The chain combines TRBV3-1 (or the pseudogene TRBV3-2) with TRBJ1-5; D call uncertain. The receptor was derived from a woman in her 40s who had recovered from COVID-19. The CDR3 sequence is CASSQPLYSNQPQHF. The CDR3 coding sequence is TGTGCCAGCAGCCAACCCCTTTATAGCAATCAGCCCCAGCATTTT.